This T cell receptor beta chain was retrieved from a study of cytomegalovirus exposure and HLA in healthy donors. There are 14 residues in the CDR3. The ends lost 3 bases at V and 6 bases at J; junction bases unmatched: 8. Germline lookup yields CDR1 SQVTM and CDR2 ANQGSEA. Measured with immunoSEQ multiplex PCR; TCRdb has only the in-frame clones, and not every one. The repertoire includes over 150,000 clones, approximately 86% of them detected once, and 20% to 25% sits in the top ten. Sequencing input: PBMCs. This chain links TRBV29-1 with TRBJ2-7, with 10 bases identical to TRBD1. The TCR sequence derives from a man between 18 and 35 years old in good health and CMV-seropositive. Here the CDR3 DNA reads TGCAGCGTTGACAAAGGGACAGGGGACAGCGAGCAGTACTTC. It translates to CSVDKGTGDSEQYF.